Detailed here is one T cell receptor beta chain. Its target is unknown. The data stem from a study of T-cell memory formation after mild COVID-19. The wider study: TCR clusters were mostly confined to one donor each. Findings of the study overall: Clones that got smaller from day 15 to 85 had even CD4/CD8, while clones growing later tipped toward CD4+. The main location of contracting CD4+ clones was CM and EM, and that of contracting CD8+ clones was EMRA.

The authors produced TCR alpha and TCR beta cDNA libraries with sample barcodes and UMIs by 5'RACE using constant-segment primers. MiXCR, applied by TCRdb to the 5' RACE reads, yields one record per CDR3 protein. The sample carries under 400,000 distinct CDR3 sequences, under 25% recorded once. CDR1 and CDR2 (germline): DFQATT, SNEGSKA (reference sequence). The CDR3 has 14 amino acids. The V gene lost 3 bases and the J gene lost 2 bases, with 12 bases spanning the gap. The specimen was PBMCs or a T cell subset sorted from them (not recorded which). The rearrangement uses TRBV20-1 and TRBJ2-3; weak D call: TRBD2 (6 bases). The receptor comes from an adult woman who had mild COVID-19 (a few samples of this study predate the infection). Cell type and time point are not known. The CDR3 sequence: CSARGSGITDTQYF. In nucleotides, the CDR3 is TGCAGTGCTAGGGGTAGCGGCATCACAGATACGCAGTATTTT.